Each of the 27 T cell receptor beta chains below was sequenced from the same sample in a study of blood T cell repertoires in COVID-19. Clones were read by immunoSEQ multiplex PCR, and TCRdb kept only the in-frame ones, dropping some. Of about 160,000 clones in the sample, roughly 90% were seen once. Sample: peripheral blood. These receptors originate from a man aged 18 to 30 with acute or convalescent COVID-19.

V is TRBV5-4 and J is TRBJ1-2; maybe TRBD1 (5 bases). Trimming shortened V by 4 bases and J by 8 bases, and 21 bases separated the two germline ends. CDR3 size: 15 residues. CDR1 SGHNT and CDR2 YYREEE come from the germline V gene (reference sequence). CDR3 coding DNA: TGTGCCAGCAGCCCGAGGGACTCTCCCCCGGGGGGCTACACCTTC. This gives the protein CASSPRDSPPGGYTF.

The chain links TRBV7-9 to TRBJ2-4; 11 positions agree with TRBD2. V lost 4 bases to trimming and J lost 2 bases; unmatched junction nucleotides: 4. The CDR3 runs to 16 residues. The germline CDR1 and CDR2 sequences are SEHNR and FQNEAQ (reference sequence). The CDR3, as DNA: TGTGCCAGCAGCTCACTAGCGGGAGTTTCCAAAAACATTCAGTACTTC. This sequence encodes CASSSLAGVSKNIQYF.

The V gene is TRBV5-8, the J gene TRBJ2-1; TRBD2 matches at 11 bases. J gave up 0 bases and V 5 bases, and 7 bases lay outside the gene matches. This CDR3 spans 17 amino acids. Germline lookup yields CDR1 SGHTS and CDR2 YDEGEE. For the CDR3, the DNA is TGTGCCAGCAGTTCTCCGGGACTAGCGGTCTCCTACAATGAGCAGTTCTTC. It encodes CASSSPGLAVSYNEQFF.

This chain joins TRBV7-8 and TRBJ2-1; maybe TRBD1 (6 bases). The germline CDR1 and CDR2 sequences are SGHVS and FQNEAQ. Trimming took 2 bases from V and 6 from J, leaving 17 bases between them. This CDR3 spans 16 amino acids. DNA for the CDR3: TGTGCCAGCAGCTTAACCCGCCAGAGGGGGATCAATGAGCAGTTCTTC. Translated: CASSLTRQRGINEQFF.

This clone was seen a single time. The chain joins TRBV6-6 to TRBJ2-6; TRBD1 agrees at 8 bases. The CDR3 is 17 residues long. Trimming cost V 5 bases and J 0 bases; bases outside gene matches: 6. From germline, CDR1 is MNHNY and CDR2 SVGAGI (reference sequence). CDR3 in amino acids: CASSLDRVDSGANVLTF. CDR3 DNA sequence: TGTGCCAGCAGTCTGGACAGGGTTGACTCTGGGGCCAACGTCCTGACTTTC.

The count of this clone is one. The rearrangement uses TRBV4-1 and TRBJ1-1, with a weak D call TRBD1 (5 bases). The germline V gene encodes CDR1 MGHRA and CDR2 YSYEKL. The CDR3 extends over 13 amino acids. Trimming removed 0 bases from V and 5 bases from J, with 7 bases in between. In DNA, the CDR3 is TGCGCCAGCAGCCAAGAAGGGGTAACTGAAGCTTTCTTT. Protein product: CASSQEGVTEAFF.

V and J are TRBV6-5 and TRBJ1-1, with a possible D match to TRBD1 (5 bases). CDR3 length: 16 amino acids. Per the germline V gene, CDR1 is MNHEY and CDR2 is SVGAGI. V lost 4 bases and J 4 bases, leaving 19 bases between the germline ends. CDR3 sequence (DNA): TGTGCCAGCAGTTCCGGGGGGGTGTATATGGGCACTGAAGCTTTCTTT. Protein sequence: CASSSGGVYMGTEAFF.

This clone appeared once. The chain has TRBV19 and TRBJ1-2; D may be TRBD1 (6 bases). Trimming pared 4 bases from V and 2 bases from J, leaving 14 bases between. Germline CDR1 reads LNHDA; CDR2 reads SQIVND (reference sequence). The CDR3 covers 15 residues. This CDR3 reads CASSSRGGRNYGYTF. The CDR3 DNA follows: TGTGCCAGTAGTAGCCGAGGGGGACGGAACTATGGCTACACCTTC. Together with reference TRBV19 and TRBJ1-2, the CDR3 gives the full variable domain: DGGITQSPKYLFRKEGQNVTLSCEQNLNHDAMYWYRQDPGQGLRLIYYSQIVNDFQKGDIAEGYSVSREKKESFPLTVTSAQKNPTAFYLCASSSRGGRNYGYTFGSGTRLTVV.

V gene TRBV30 combines with J gene TRBJ2-6; D not resolved. The CDR3 is 15 amino acids. Trimming shortened V by 2 bases and J by 0 bases, and 8 bases separated the two germline ends. CDR1 and CDR2 (germline): GTSNPN, SVGIG (reference sequence). The chain's CDR3 is CAWSPLISGANVLTF. The CDR3 DNA follows: TGTGCCTGGAGTCCTCTTATCTCTGGGGCCAACGTCCTGACTTTC.

V and J are TRBV6-6 and TRBJ2-2; no definite D call. The length of the CDR3 is 16 residues. Trimming removed 2 bases from V and 6 bases from J, with 16 bases in between. Germline-derived CDR1 and CDR2 are MNHNY and SVGAGI (reference sequence). CDR3 residues: CASSYGLTVTAGELFF. For the CDR3, the DNA is TGTGCCAGCAGTTACGGTTTAACAGTCACAGCCGGGGAGCTGTTTTTT.

The chain has TRBV5-1 and TRBJ1-4, with a tentative D call TRBD1 (6 bases). The CDR3 consists of 14 residues. In germline, CDR1 is SGHRS, CDR2 YFSETQ. Between the trimmed V and J ends, which lost 7 bases and 0 bases, there was a span of 10 bases. The CDR3 is CASREGATNEKLFF. The CDR3 DNA follows: TGCGCCAGCCGGGAGGGGGCAACTAATGAAAAACTGTTTTTT.

V is TRBV3-1 (or the pseudogene TRBV3-2) and J is TRBJ1-2; 7 bases map to TRBD1. Looked up from germline, CDR1 is LGHDT and CDR2 is YNNKEL (reference sequence). V lost 4 bases and J lost 6; bases outside the gene matches: 8. The CDR3 totals 14 residues. The CDR3 bases are TGTGCCAGCAGCCTCCGGGACAGCAGCCATGGCTACACCTTC. This gives the protein CASSLRDSSHGYTF.

The chain joins TRBV24-1 to TRBJ2-5; perhaps TRBD1 as D (6 bases). There are 15 residues in the CDR3. Between the trimmed V and J ends, which lost 6 bases and 2 bases, there was a span of 15 bases. In germline, CDR1 is KGHDR, CDR2 SFDVKD. This CDR3 reads CATSTPGHSQETQYF. Here the CDR3 DNA reads TGTGCCACCAGTACGCCGGGACATTCACAAGAGACCCAGTACTTC.

The V and J genes are TRBV9 and TRBJ2-7, with D possibly TRBD2 on 5 matching bases. The CDR3 is 16 amino acids. CDR1 is SGDLS, CDR2 YYNGEE, per germline. V was pared by 0 bases and J by 2 bases, with 15 bases between. Here the CDR3 DNA reads TGTGCCAGCAGCGTAGGTTTCCTCTCGGGGACCTACGAGCAGTACTTC. This sequence encodes CASSVGFLSGTYEQYF.

For the CDR3, the DNA is TGTGCCTGGCGGGGGTTGAGCACAGATACGCAGTATTTT. This encodes CAWRGLSTDTQYF. This chain joins TRBV30 and TRBJ2-3; TRBD2 might be the D (6 bases). Trimming shortened V by 5 bases and J by 0 bases, and 9 bases separated the two germline ends. Per the germline V gene, CDR1 is GTSNPN and CDR2 is SVGIG (reference sequence). The CDR3 extends over 13 amino acids.

The chain joins TRBV6-5 to TRBJ1-2; TRBD1 agrees at 11 bases. V was clipped by 6 bases and J by 2 bases; unmatched bases: 2. The CDR3 length is 14 residues. The germline CDR1 and CDR2 sequences are MNHEY and SVGAGI. The CDR3, as DNA: TGTGCCAGCAGCAGGACAGGGGGCAACTATGGCTACACCTTC. Translation: CASSRTGGNYGYTF.

The chain links TRBV7-9 to TRBJ1-2; 9 bases match TRBD1. Unmatched junction bases numbered 0, after V lost 1 base and J lost 6 bases. Germline V gene sequence: CDR1 SEHNR, CDR2 FQNEAQ (reference sequence). This CDR3 region has 13 residues. The CDR3 nucleotides read TGTGCCAGCAGCTTAGGGGACAGGGATGGCTACACCTTC. This translates into CASSLGDRDGYTF.

The genes are TRBV7-2 and TRBJ1-5; 12 nucleotides agree with TRBD1. V lost 5 bases and J lost 0; bases outside the gene matches: 8. In germline, CDR1 is SGHTA, CDR2 FQGNSA. There are 18 residues in the CDR3. This CDR3 reads CASSPMGTGGPSNQPQHF. CDR3 nucleotides: TGTGCCAGCAGCCCCATGGGGACAGGGGGCCCTAGCAATCAGCCCCAGCATTTT.

The CDR3 sequence: CATSDPGRTEAFF. For the CDR3, the DNA is TGTGCCACCAGTGATCCGGGTCGGACTGAAGCTTTCTTT. The chain combines TRBV24-1 with TRBJ1-1; D unclear. The V and J ends lost 3 bases and 5 bases respectively, with 9 bases between them. Germline V CDR1 and CDR2: KGHDR, SFDVKD. The CDR3 is made up of 13 amino acids.

The chain combines TRBV7-9 with TRBJ1-4; 8 bases agree with TRBD1. The ends lost 4 bases at V and 8 bases at J; junction bases unmatched: 12. CDR1 SEHNR and CDR2 FQNEAQ come from the germline V gene (reference sequence). This CDR3 is 16 amino acids long. CDR3 in amino acids: CASSSSKTGVGEKLFF. DNA for the CDR3: TGTGCCAGCAGCTCATCGAAGACAGGGGTGGGAGAAAAACTGTTTTTT.

This chain uses TRBV7-9 with TRBJ2-1; maybe TRBD2 (6 bases). The CDR3 runs 14 residues. Germline V gives CDR1 SEHNR, CDR2 FQNEAQ (reference sequence). V lost 10 bases to trimming and J lost 4 bases, with 17 bases between them. In nucleotides, the CDR3 is TGTGCCACCGATTGGGGGGAGGTTTACAATGAGCAGTTCTTC. Translating gives CATDWGEVYNEQFF.

This chain uses TRBV27 with TRBJ2-1; TRBD1 is a possible D gene (5 bases). Deletions cut 1 base from V and 9 bases from J, with 13 bases between. Germline V gives CDR1 MNHEY, CDR2 SMNVEV (reference sequence). The CDR3 is made up of 14 amino acids. This CDR3 is CASSLYTRAGEQFF. In nucleotides, the CDR3 is TGTGCCAGCAGTTTATATACCAGGGCAGGTGAGCAGTTCTTC.

This chain uses TRBV6-5 with TRBJ2-7, with 11 bases identical to TRBD2. J was trimmed by 6 bases and V by 0 bases; bases with no gene match: 7. This CDR3 region has 16 residues. In germline, CDR1 is MNHEY, CDR2 SVGAGI. CDR3 sequence: CASSYSTSGDPLEQYF. CDR3 nucleotide sequence: TGTGCCAGCAGTTACTCGACTAGCGGGGACCCCCTCGAGCAGTACTTC.

This chain joins TRBV5-1 and TRBJ2-3, with 8 bases identical to TRBD2. The CDR3 runs 14 residues. Germline CDR1 reads SGHRS; CDR2 reads YFSETQ. V shed 5 bases, J shed 2 bases, and the junction held 4 bases outside the gene matches. DNA of the CDR3: TGCGCCAGCAGAACGGGGGGGACCACAGATACGCAGTATTTT. This translates into CASRTGGTTDTQYF.

V and J are TRBV30 and TRBJ1-1; D might be TRBD1 (5 bases). CDR1 is GTSNPN, CDR2 SVGIG, per germline (reference sequence). Deletions cut 0 bases from V and 0 bases from J, with 8 bases between. The CDR3 runs 14 residues. The CDR3, as DNA: TGTGCCTGGAGTGTTACAGGCCTGAACACTGAAGCTTTCTTT. Its translation is CAWSVTGLNTEAFF. The variable domain in full, completed from reference TRBV30 and TRBJ1-1, reads SQTIHQWPATLVQPVGSPLSLECTVEGTSNPNLYWYRQAAGRGLQLLFYSVGIGQISSEVPQNLSASRPQDRQFILSSKKLLLSDSGFYLCAWSVTGLNTEAFFGQGTRLTVV.

This chain links TRBV7-2 with TRBJ2-1; tentative D call: TRBD1 (6 bases). Germline-derived CDR1 and CDR2 are SGHTA and FQGNSA. The V end lost 6 bases, the J end lost 1 base, and 13 bases lay between the germline ends. The CDR3 is 15 residues long. CDR3 loop: CASRPDRSSYNEQFF. CDR3 nucleotide sequence: TGTGCCAGCAGACCTGACAGGTCGTCCTACAATGAGCAGTTCTTC.

The V gene is TRBV18, the J gene TRBJ2-1; 8 nucleotides agree with TRBD2. Germline V gene lookup returns CDR1 KGHSH and CDR2 LQKENI. The CDR3 spans 15 residues. Trimming cost V 2 bases and J 6 bases; bases outside gene matches: 6. CDR3 nucleotide sequence: TGTGCCAGCTCACCAGGAAAAGCGGGAGTCAATGAGCAGTTCTTC. Its translation: CASSPGKAGVNEQFF. The full variable domain, in which reference TRBV18 and TRBJ2-1 provide the parts outside the CDR3, is NAGVMQNPRHLVRRRGQEARLRCSPMKGHSHVYWYRQLPEEGLKFMVYLQKENIIDESGMPKERFSAEFPKEGPSILRIQQVVRGDSAAYFCASSPGKAGVNEQFFGPGTRLTVL.